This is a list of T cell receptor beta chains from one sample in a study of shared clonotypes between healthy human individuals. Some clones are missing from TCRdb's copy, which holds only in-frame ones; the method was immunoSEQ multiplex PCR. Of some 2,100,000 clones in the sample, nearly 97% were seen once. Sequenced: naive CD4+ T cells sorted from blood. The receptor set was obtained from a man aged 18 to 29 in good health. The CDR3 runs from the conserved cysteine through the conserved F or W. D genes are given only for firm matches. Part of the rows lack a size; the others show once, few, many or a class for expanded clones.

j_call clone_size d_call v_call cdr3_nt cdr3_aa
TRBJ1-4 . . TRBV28 TGTGCCAGCAGTTTGGGGCGAACACCCGCAACTAATGAAAAACTGTTTTTT CASSLGRTPATNEKLFF
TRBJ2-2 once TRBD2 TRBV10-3 TGTGCCATCAGTGATTCCGGGACTATCACCGGGGAGCTGTTTTTT CAISDSGTITGELFF
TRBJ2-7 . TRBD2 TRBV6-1 TGTGCCAGCACGGCCGCGGAAGCGGGGGGCTACGAGCAGTACTTC CASTAAEAGGYEQYF
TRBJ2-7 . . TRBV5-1 TGCGCCAGCAGCTTGGCCACCACCGACGAGCAGTACTTC CASSLATTDEQYF
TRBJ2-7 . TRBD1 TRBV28 TGTGCCAGCAGTTTGGGACAGGGAGAGGCCCGAAGAGTGTGCTTC CASSLGQGEARRVCF
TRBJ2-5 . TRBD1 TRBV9 TGTGCCAGCAGCGTAGAGACAGGGGAGACAGAGACCCAGTACTTC CASSVETGETETQYF
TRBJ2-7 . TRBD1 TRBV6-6 TGTGCCAGCAGTACCGCACAGGGGTCTTCCTACGAGCAGTACTTC CASSTAQGSSYEQYF
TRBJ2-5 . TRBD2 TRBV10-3 TGTGCCACCGCTCCGACTAGCGGGGGGGCCGCGGAGACCCAGTACTTC CATAPTSGGAAETQYF
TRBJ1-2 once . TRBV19 TGTGCCAGTACCGATTGGGGCACGGGGGGCTACACCTTC CASTDWGTGGYTF
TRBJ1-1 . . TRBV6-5 TGTGCCAGCAGTCACCCAGGGGAGGGAGCTTTCTTT CASSHPGEGAFF
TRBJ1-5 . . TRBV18 TGTGCCAGCTCACCACCGTCGCAGGGCGGGCAGCCCCAGCATTTT CASSPPSQGGQPQHF
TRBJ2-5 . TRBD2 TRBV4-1 TGCGCCAGCAGCCAATGGCGGGGGGGCGGAGAGACCCAGTACTTC CASSQWRGGGETQYF
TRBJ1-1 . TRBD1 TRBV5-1 TGCGCCAGCAGCCGCTGGACAGGGGGCACTGAAGCTTTCTTT CASSRWTGGTEAFF
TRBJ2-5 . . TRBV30 TGTGCCTGGGCTGGGGTTTTGAGGGAGACCCAGTACTTC CAWAGVLRETQYF
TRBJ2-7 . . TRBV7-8 TGTGCCAGCAGCTTATACTACGAGCAGTACTTC CASSLYYEQYF
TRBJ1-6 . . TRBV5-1 TGCGCCAGCAGCTTGGTAGGGAGCTCCTATAATTCACCCCTCCACTTT CASSLVGSSYNSPLHF
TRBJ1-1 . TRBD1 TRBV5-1 TGCGCCAGCAGCACAGGGGGGGCTGAAGCTTTCTTT CASSTGGAEAFF